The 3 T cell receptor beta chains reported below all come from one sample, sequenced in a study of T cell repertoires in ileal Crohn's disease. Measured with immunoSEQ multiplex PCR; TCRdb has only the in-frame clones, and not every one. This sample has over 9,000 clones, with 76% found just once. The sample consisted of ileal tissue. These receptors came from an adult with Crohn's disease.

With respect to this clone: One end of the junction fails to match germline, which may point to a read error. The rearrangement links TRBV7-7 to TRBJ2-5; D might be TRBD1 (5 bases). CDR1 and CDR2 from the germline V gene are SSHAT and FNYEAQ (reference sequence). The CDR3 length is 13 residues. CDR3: CASTPDRKGTQYF. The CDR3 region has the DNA TGTGCTAGCACCCCCGACAGAAAGGGGACCCAGTACTTC.

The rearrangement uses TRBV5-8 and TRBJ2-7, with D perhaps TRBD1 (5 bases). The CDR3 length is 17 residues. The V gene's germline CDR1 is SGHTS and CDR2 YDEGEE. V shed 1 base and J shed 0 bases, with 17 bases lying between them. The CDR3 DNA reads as TGTGCCAGCAGCTTGCGTTCCGGCAGGGCCAGCTCCTACGAGCAGTACTTC. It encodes CASSLRSGRASSYEQYF. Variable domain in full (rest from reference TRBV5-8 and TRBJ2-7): EAGVTQSPTHLIKTRGQQATLRCSPISGHTSVYWYQQALGLGLQFLLWYDEGEERNRGNFPPRFSGRQFPNYSSELNVNALELEDSALYLCASSLRSGRASSYEQYFGPGTRLTVT.

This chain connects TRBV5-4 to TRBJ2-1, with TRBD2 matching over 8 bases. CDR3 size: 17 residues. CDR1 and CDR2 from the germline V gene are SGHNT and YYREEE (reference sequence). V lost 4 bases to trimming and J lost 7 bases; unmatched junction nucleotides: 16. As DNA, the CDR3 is TGTGCCAGCAGCCCGGGGGGGACAACCTTGACTCGGAATGAGCAGTTCTTC. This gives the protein CASSPGGTTLTRNEQFF.